The 2 T cell receptor beta chains below come from one sample, sequenced in a study of blood T cells in healthy people across ages. Then a second PCR, running about 6 to 12 cycles, was carried out with a sample-barcoded 5' primer and a J-beta primer mix. TCRdb re-called the 5' RACE reads through MiXCR, storing one row per CDR3 protein. The sample shows approximately 780,000 distinct CDR3 sequences, around 25% of them seen only once. This same sample was also taken into another study, of T cells of mothers and their children.

Sequencing was carried out using blood. Every receptor here comes from a boy aged 5-17 years in good health.

V usage is TRBV27 and J usage is TRBJ2-1; D is perhaps TRBD1 (5 bases). V gave up 1 base and J gave up 4 bases, with 14 bases separating them. The CDR3 contains 16 residues. CDR1 is MNHEY and CDR2 is SMNVEV in the germline V gene (reference sequence). Here the CDR3 reads CASSLWKLGAYNEQFF. CDR3 nucleotides: TGTGCCAGCAGTTTATGGAAGTTAGGGGCGTACAATGAGCAGTTCTTC.

The chain combines TRBV6-4 with TRBJ2-3, with 13 nucleotides matching TRBD2. The junction had 3 bases not matched to a gene; V was cut back by 6 bases and J by 3 bases. CDR1 is MRHNA and CDR2 is SNTAGT in the germline V gene. This CDR3 is built from 15 residues. In nucleotides, the CDR3 is TGTGCCAGCAGCGGGACTAGCGGGGCGACAGATACGCAGTATTTT. Translated, it gives CASSGTSGATDTQYF.